A single sample is the source of the 32 T cell receptor beta chains below, sequenced in a study of identical twins. In TCRdb, the 5' RACE reads were re-called with MiXCR into one record per CDR3 protein. In the table there are approximately 500,000 distinct CDR3 sequences, roughly 15% of which are singletons. The data were also submitted as part of a second study, on yellow fever vaccine responses in identical twins.

The source material was CD4+ T cells sorted from blood. The receptors shown here come from a woman aged 18-29 years in good health.

The rearrangement uses TRBV12-3 or TRBV12-4 and TRBJ2-7; D unresolved. This CDR3 has 14 residues. The V gene lost 1 base and the J gene lost 3 bases, with 10 bases spanning the gap. The CDR3 bases are TGTGCCAGCAGTTTAGGGGTCGGCAACTACGAGCAGTACTTC. Amino acids: CASSLGVGNYEQYF.

The chain employs TRBV29-1 and TRBJ2-3, with 9 bases fitting TRBD1. The germline CDR1 and CDR2 sequences are SQVTM and ANQGSEA. The CDR3 length is 15 residues. With V trimmed by 6 bases and J by 4 bases, 11 bases remained unmatched. The CDR3 reads CSVRPGQGQADTQYF. CDR3 DNA: TGCAGCGTGCGCCCGGGACAGGGTCAAGCAGATACGCAGTATTTT.

There are a few counts of this clonotype. The CDR3 DNA is TGTGCCAGCAGCGTACAGGGGAATGGCTACACCTTC. Translated: CASSVQGNGYTF. The chain joins TRBV7-9 to TRBJ1-2, with 7 bases aligning to TRBD1. The CDR3 has 12 amino acids. CDR1 and CDR2 (germline): SEHNR, FQNEAQ (reference sequence). Trimming cost V 5 bases and J 6 bases; bases outside gene matches: 3.

This chain's CDR3 is CASSSDKAGYTIYF. The CDR3 nucleotides are TGTGCCAGCAGTTCCGACAAGGCGGGATACACCATATATTTT. The V gene is TRBV12-3 or TRBV12-4, the J gene TRBJ1-3; D is uncertain. Deletions cut 4 bases from V and 8 bases from J, with 15 bases between. This CDR3 spans 14 amino acids.

This clonotype appeared a few times. The chain is built from TRBV3-1 and TRBJ1-6; no firm D call. Between the trimmed V and J ends, which lost 0 bases and 10 bases, there was a span of 10 bases. The CDR3 is 14 amino acids. The germline V gene has CDR1 LGHDT and CDR2 YNNKEL (reference sequence). Written as DNA, the CDR3 is TGTGCCAGCAGCCAAGACGGGAGCCGGTCACCCCTCCACTTT. Its translation is CASSQDGSRSPLHF.

V usage is TRBV6-5 and J usage is TRBJ2-1; the D is unclear. The germline V gene encodes CDR1 MNHEY and CDR2 SVGAGI. This CDR3 spans 16 amino acids. V lost 2 bases, J lost 8 bases, and 19 bases lay in between. The CDR3 sequence: CASSYGYSQSGHEQFF. The CDR3 DNA is TGTGCCAGCAGTTACGGGTACAGTCAGTCCGGCCATGAGCAGTTCTTC.

A few counts support this clonotype. This chain connects TRBV5-1 to TRBJ2-5; no clear D. This CDR3 spans 15 amino acids. V lost 0 bases, J lost 5 bases, and 14 bases lay in between. Germline CDR1 is SGHRS and CDR2 is YFSETQ. The CDR3 nucleotides read TGCGCCAGCAGCTTGGCCGTACCTGGCCGGGAGACCCAGTACTTC. Translating gives CASSLAVPGRETQYF.

This clonotype has more than one count but fewer than ten. The chain couples TRBV20-1 to TRBJ1-1; D gene unclear. V lost 5 bases and J 6 bases, leaving 13 bases between the germline ends. The CDR3 runs 12 residues. CDR1 and CDR2 (germline): DFQATT, SNEGSKA (reference sequence). DNA for the CDR3: TGCAGTGCTGCGGACTTAACCCCTGAAGCTTTCTTT. It translates to CSAADLTPEAFF.

The chain is built from TRBV12-3 or TRBV12-4 and TRBJ1-2, with D perhaps matching TRBD1 (5 bases). The CDR3 has 15 residues. The V end was cut by 1 base, the J end by 6 bases, with 15 bases between. CDR3 sequence: CASSLVRGLENGYTF. In DNA, the CDR3 is TGTGCCAGCAGTTTAGTACGGGGCCTGGAGAATGGCTACACCTTC.

In this sample, this clonotype turned up a few times. This rearrangement joins TRBV5-1 to TRBJ2-7; D not certain. CDR1 is SGHRS and CDR2 is YFSETQ in the germline V gene. The CDR3 loop spans 15 amino acids. Trimming cost V 0 bases and J 3 bases, with 13 bases left between them. The CDR3 is CASSLAAESVYEQYF. In DNA, the CDR3 is TGCGCCAGCAGCTTGGCGGCCGAGTCTGTCTACGAGCAGTACTTC. The full variable domain, rest sourced from reference TRBV5-1 and TRBJ2-7, is KAGVTQTPRYLIKTRGQQVTLSCSPISGHRSVSWYQQTPGQGLQFLFEYFSETQRNKGNFPGRFSGRQFSNSRSEMNVSTLELGDSALYLCASSLAAESVYEQYFGPGTRLTVT.

The CDR3 nucleotides are TGTGCCAGCAGCTCAGGGTTCTACGAGCAGTACTTC. Its translation: CASSSGFYEQYF. The chain uses TRBV7-9 and TRBJ2-7; perhaps TRBD1 as D (5 bases). The CDR3 is 12 residues long. CDR1 and CDR2 from the germline V gene are SEHNR and FQNEAQ (reference sequence). V was trimmed by 4 bases and J by 3 bases, leaving 7 bases between them.

This clonotype occurred a few times. V and J are TRBV12-3 or TRBV12-4 and TRBJ2-7, with 8 bases lining up with TRBD1. This CDR3 has 14 amino acids. V shed 3 bases, J shed 7 bases, and the junction held 8 bases outside the gene matches. This chain's CDR3 is CASSLGQGAGEQYF. The CDR3 DNA sequence: TGTGCCAGCAGTTTGGGGCAGGGGGCAGGTGAGCAGTACTTC.

This clonotype showed up many times. The chain couples TRBV4-2 to TRBJ1-1, with D unresolved. The V and J ends lost 0 bases and 11 bases respectively, with 13 bases between them. From germline, CDR1 is LGHNA and CDR2 YNFKEQ. The CDR3 covers 13 residues. The CDR3 is CASSQDREGAAFF. CDR3 DNA: TGTGCCAGCAGCCAAGATCGGGAGGGTGCGGCTTTCTTT.

This chain connects TRBV6-5 to TRBJ1-6; 9 bases line up with TRBD1. The germline V gene encodes CDR1 MNHEY and CDR2 SVGAGI. The CDR3 extends over 15 amino acids. Germline trimming cut 1 base from V and 7 bases from J; bases unmatched to any gene: 2. For the CDR3, the DNA is TGTGCCAGCAGTTACTACGGGACAGGGAATTCACCCCTCCACTTT. This codes for CASSYYGTGNSPLHF.

This clonotype was counted between two and nine times. This chain uses TRBV20-1 with TRBJ2-7; TRBD2 matches at 12 bases. The V gene's germline CDR1 is DFQATT and CDR2 SNEGSKA (reference sequence). With 6 bases clipped from V and 7 bases from J, the junction kept 19 bases outside the gene matches. The CDR3 has 17 residues. Here the CDR3 reads CSAIFSSPSGRGWEQYF. In DNA form, the CDR3 reads TGCAGTGCAATCTTCTCTAGCCCTAGCGGGAGGGGATGGGAGCAGTACTTC.

V gene TRBV12-3 or TRBV12-4 combines with J gene TRBJ2-5; 13 positions match TRBD2. The CDR3 has 15 residues. V lost 6 bases, J lost 7 bases, and 8 bases stayed unmatched. The CDR3 here is CASRAGTSGAGTQYF. CDR3 nucleotides: TGTGCCAGCAGAGCCGGGACTAGCGGGGCGGGGACCCAGTACTTC.

The genes are TRBV10-3 and TRBJ2-5; 7 bases match TRBD1. Germline CDR1 ENHRY, CDR2 SYGVKD. V lost 6 bases to trimming and J lost 5 bases; unmatched junction nucleotides: 3. The length of the CDR3 is 12 residues. The CDR3 loop is CAISQGQETQYF. The CDR3 DNA reads TGTGCCATCAGCCAGGGACAGGAGACCCAGTACTTC.

This clonotype was seen a handful of times. The gene calls are TRBV20-1 and TRBJ2-1; 7 positions match TRBD2. The germline V gene has CDR1 DFQATT and CDR2 SNEGSKA (reference sequence). The V and J ends lost 1 base and 10 bases, in that order; junction bases with no gene match: 19. This CDR3 is built from 17 residues. In DNA form, the CDR3 reads TGCAGTGCTAGAGCGTGGTCCGAGGGAGGGCCGAAGCGAGAGCAGTTCTTC. Translation gives CSARAWSEGGPKREQFF.

This clonotype has only a few counts. The V gene is TRBV10-3, the J gene TRBJ2-3, with no clear D. CDR1 is ENHRY and CDR2 is SYGVKD in the germline V gene. This CDR3 comprises 14 residues. The V end lost 4 bases, the J end lost 2 bases, and 10 bases lay between the germline ends. The CDR3 sequence is CAISGQLHTDTQYF. The CDR3 DNA reads as TGTGCCATCAGTGGGCAGCTCCACACAGATACGCAGTATTTT.

The chain employs TRBV29-1 and TRBJ2-2, with TRBD1 matching 7 bases. The trim removed 4 bases at V and 5 bases at J, leaving 4 bases unmatched. There are 13 residues in the CDR3. Germline CDR1 reads SQVTM; CDR2 reads ANQGSEA. CDR3 in DNA: TGCAGCGTTGGAGGGACAGCTACCGGGGAGCTGTTTTTT. This translates into CSVGGTATGELFF.

The chain is built from TRBV11-2 and TRBJ2-5, with 10 bases fitting TRBD2. The CDR3 runs 15 residues. The junction had 9 bases not matched to a gene; V was cut back by 6 bases and J by 5 bases. Germline assignment: CDR1 SGHAT and CDR2 FQNNGV. The CDR3 bases are TGTGCCAGCAGGAGACCCGGACTAGCGGAGGAGACCCAGTACTTC. As protein: CASRRPGLAEETQYF.

This clonotype was seen a few times. The CDR3 loop is CASSFDRGFEAFF. CDR3 nucleotides: TGTGCCAGCAGCTTCGACAGGGGGTTCGAAGCTTTCTTT. The V call is TRBV28, the J call TRBJ1-1; TRBD1 matches 9 bases. The ends lost 6 bases at V and 8 bases at J; junction bases unmatched: 7. The germline CDR1 and CDR2 sequences are MDHEN and SYDVKM. The CDR3 is 13 residues long.

This clonotype was recorded many times. The CDR3 spells CASSDGLNGNYGYTF. DNA of the CDR3: TGTGCCAGCAGTGACGGCCTCAATGGGAACTATGGCTACACCTTC. This chain joins TRBV12-3 or TRBV12-4 and TRBJ1-2; D is unresolved. The CDR3 runs to 15 residues. Trimming stripped 5 bases from V and 2 bases from J, with 15 bases between.

This clonotype appeared a few times. The chain carries TRBV7-2 and TRBJ2-3; 7 nucleotides align to TRBD2. CDR3 size: 12 residues. Germline loops: CDR1 SGHTA, CDR2 FQGNSA. Trimming removed 4 bases from V and 7 bases from J; junction bases left unmatched: 2. This chain's CDR3 is CASSSAGNTQYF. The CDR3, as DNA: TGTGCCAGCAGCTCAGCGGGAAATACGCAGTATTTT.

This chain links TRBV20-1 with TRBJ2-4; 11 bases are a match to TRBD1. Germline V gene data show CDR1 as DFQATT and CDR2 as SNEGSKA (reference sequence). The CDR3 loop spans 15 amino acids. Losses at the gene ends were 1 base for V and 9 bases for J; bases not matched to a gene: 8. The CDR3 sequence: CSARAPGQGVTIQYF. CDR3 nucleotide sequence: TGCAGTGCTAGAGCGCCGGGACAGGGGGTGACCATTCAGTACTTC.

This clonotype was recorded a few times. The chain combines TRBV10-1 with TRBJ2-1, with a tentative D call TRBD2 (7 bases). Trimming removed 3 bases at V and 2 bases at J, with 11 bases between. CDR3 length: 15 amino acids. Germline CDR1 is WNHNN and CDR2 is SYGVQD (reference sequence). The CDR3 loop is CASSDPGGPYNEQFF. Written as DNA, the CDR3 is TGCGCCAGCAGTGACCCGGGGGGCCCCTACAATGAGCAGTTCTTC.

This clonotype has more than one count but fewer than ten. V is TRBV10-2 and J is TRBJ2-5, with TRBD1 matching over 9 bases. The V gene end was trimmed by 6 bases and the J gene end by 4 bases; junction bases not matched to a gene: 6. The CDR3 runs 14 residues. Per germline, CDR1 WSHSY and CDR2 SAAADI. CDR3 sequence: CASRPGQGRETQYF. CDR3 bases: TGCGCCAGCAGGCCGGGACAGGGTCGAGAGACCCAGTACTTC.

The chain employs TRBV11-1 and TRBJ2-6, with D possibly being TRBD1 or TRBD2 (7 bases each). The CDR3 runs 18 residues. The V end was cut by 5 bases, the J end by 3 bases, with 20 bases between. Germline V gives CDR1 SGHAT, CDR2 FQDESV (reference sequence). CDR3 amino acids: CASSHQGGSPLGANVLTF. The CDR3 DNA sequence: TGTGCCAGCAGCCACCAGGGGGGGTCCCCTCTTGGGGCCAACGTCCTGACTTTC.

This clonotype was seen a few times. This chain uses TRBV10-1 with TRBJ2-3, with a tentative D call TRBD2 (6 bases). Per germline, CDR1 WNHNN and CDR2 SYGVQD (reference sequence). Trimming removed 0 bases at V and 7 bases at J, with 17 bases between. The CDR3 is 16 residues long. The CDR3, as DNA: TGCGCCAGCAGTGAGTCGGGATGGGGGGACTCCAATACGCAGTATTTT. It is translated as CASSESGWGDSNTQYF.

The chain is built from TRBV28 and TRBJ2-7, with 7 bases fitting TRBD1. J was trimmed by 6 bases and V by 8 bases; bases with no gene match: 4. The germline V gene has CDR1 MDHEN and CDR2 SYDVKM. The CDR3 sequence is 11 residues long. The CDR3 here is CASENRGEQYV. The CDR3 DNA follows: TGTGCCAGCGAAAACAGGGGCGAGCAGTACGTC.

This clonotype was counted between two and nine times. This chain connects TRBV5-6 to TRBJ1-6; 7 nucleotides agree with TRBD1. The germline CDR1 and CDR2 sequences are SGHDT and YYEEEE. V gave up 4 bases and J gave up 4 bases; unmatched junction bases: 8. This CDR3 comprises 16 residues. The CDR3 DNA reads TGTGCCAGCAGCGTAAAGACAGGGCCATATAATTCACCCCTCCACTTT. It codes for CASSVKTGPYNSPLHF. The entire variable domain, with the rest obtained from reference TRBV5-6 and TRBJ1-6, is as follows: DAGVTQSPTHLIKTRGQQVTLRCSPKSGHDTVSWYQQALGQGPQFIFQYYEEEERQRGNFPDRFSGHQFPNYSSELNVNALLLGDSALYLCASSVKTGPYNSPLHFGNGTRLTVT.

In its sample, this clonotype was seen a few times. The rearrangement links TRBV10-3 to TRBJ1-1; a possible D gene is TRBD1 (5 bases). The germline gives CDR1 ENHRY, CDR2 SYGVKD. The V end lost 0 bases, the J end lost 4 bases, and 9 bases lay between the germline ends. This CDR3 is 14 amino acids long. The CDR3 region has the DNA TGTGCCATCAGTGAGTCGGGGGGGGTCACTGAAGCTTTCTTT. Amino acid sequence: CAISESGGVTEAFF.